The 26 T cell receptor beta chains presented below share a single source sample, sequenced in a study of OX40 agonist ivuxolimab in advanced cancers. Only in-frame clones appear in the TCRdb table, and some are missing; sequencing was by immunoSEQ multiplex PCR. The sample lists tens of thousands of clones, around 90% occurring once. This specimen was CD4+ or CD8+ T cells sorted from blood, taken in a trial of the OX40 agonist ivuxolimab. The receptors were sampled from an adult with an advanced solid tumor such as melanoma, head and neck, liver or kidney cancer.

The gene calls are TRBV2 and TRBJ2-2, with D hard to call. This CDR3 spans 15 amino acids. Per germline, CDR1 SNHLY and CDR2 FYNNEI. V was shortened by 4 bases and J by 2 bases, with 11 bases between the two germline ends. The CDR3, as DNA: TGTGCCAGCAGTGTGGGAAGGTTAAACACCGGGGAGCTGTTTTTT. Translation gives CASSVGRLNTGELFF. The whole variable domain, filled in from reference TRBV2 and TRBJ2-2, reads EPEVTQTPSHQVTQMGQEVILRCVPISNHLYFYWYRQILGQKVEFLVSFYNNEISEKSEIFDDQFSVERPDGSNFTLKIRSTKLEDSAMYFCASSVGRLNTGELFFGEGSRLTVL.

The chain joins TRBV6-1 to TRBJ1-2, with D perhaps matching TRBD1 (6 bases). The CDR3 runs 12 residues. Trimming took off 8 bases at V and 10 bases at J, with 17 bases between the two ends. Germline-derived CDR1 and CDR2 are MNHNS and SASEGT. In nucleotides, the CDR3 is TGTGCCAGCGTAGGGAACGGGGGCCTCTACACCTTC. It codes for CASVGNGGLYTF.

This clone has only one observation. The genes are TRBV5-1 and TRBJ2-3; TRBD2 might be the D (5 bases). CDR3 length: 17 residues. The germline CDR1 and CDR2 sequences are SGHRS and YFSETQ. The V gene lost 2 bases and the J gene lost 3 bases, with 19 bases spanning the gap. CDR3 coding DNA: TGCGCCAGCAGCTTATCACCCGGGAAAACGGGGACAGATACGCAGTATTTT. Translated, it gives CASSLSPGKTGTDTQYF.

The CDR3 DNA is TGTGCCAGCAGCCCCCGGGAGGTGCCCATCCAAGAGACCCAGTACTTC. Amino acid sequence: CASSPREVPIQETQYF. The chain joins TRBV7-8 to TRBJ2-5; 7 bases are a match to TRBD2. CDR1 SGHVS and CDR2 FQNEAQ come from the germline V gene. J lost 1 base, V lost 5 bases, and 10 bases had no gene match. There are 16 residues in the CDR3.

This sequence joins TRBV10-3 and TRBJ1-5; D uncertain. The length of the CDR3 is 14 residues. Trimming took 3 bases from V and 1 from J, leaving 7 bases between them. The germline gives CDR1 ENHRY, CDR2 SYGVKD. The CDR3 region has the DNA TGTGCCATCAGTGATTTGGGCAGCAATCAGCCCCAGCATTTT. Translating it yields CAISDLGSNQPQHF.

The chain recombines TRBV19 with TRBJ1-5; perhaps TRBD1 as D (6 bases). In germline, CDR1 is LNHDA, CDR2 SQIVND (reference sequence). The CDR3 totals 17 residues. V lost 1 base to trimming and J lost 1 base, with 14 bases between them. CDR3 DNA: TGTGCCAGTAGTATAGGGCCCAAAGGGGGAAGCAATCAGCCCCAGCATTTT. Its protein product is CASSIGPKGGSNQPQHF.

A remark on this clone: A read error may explain this, as a much larger clone is one base away. The V and J genes are TRBV2 and TRBJ2-7, with D maybe TRBD1 (6 bases). This CDR3 has 13 amino acids. Germline V gene data show CDR1 as SNHLY and CDR2 as FYNNEI. The DNA for the CDR3 is TGTGCCAGCACCAGACAGGAGACCTACGGGCAGTACTTC. Protein product: CASTRQETYGQYF.

J is TRBJ1-6 and V is TRBV15, with D unresolved. The CDR3 is made up of 14 amino acids. Germline V gives CDR1 LNHNV, CDR2 YYDKDF (reference sequence). V was trimmed by 6 bases and J by 3 bases, leaving 9 bases between them. The CDR3 here is CATSRGNYNSPLHF. CDR3 bases: TGTGCCACCAGTCGGGGAAACTATAATTCACCCCTCCACTTT. The variable domain in full, with the rest retrieved from reference TRBV15 and TRBJ1-6, is DAMVIQNPRYQVTQFGKPVTLSCSQTLNHNVMYWYQQKSSQAPKLLFHYYDKDFNNEADTPDNFQSRRPNTSFCFLDIRSPGLGDTAMYLCATSRGNYNSPLHFGNGTRLTVT.

The V and J genes are TRBV21-1 and TRBJ1-5. TRBV21-1 is marked as a pseudogene. The CDR3 has 15 amino acids. CDR3 amino acids: CASRPKRPFYQPQHF. The CDR3 region has the DNA TGTGCCAGCAGACCTAAGAGGCCATTTTATCAGCCCCAGCATTTT.

This clone has just one count. J is TRBJ1-1 and V is TRBV18; TRBD1 matches at 8 bases. This CDR3 is 16 amino acids long. CDR1 KGHSH and CDR2 LQKENI come from the germline V gene. Losses at the gene ends were 6 bases for V and 4 bases for J; bases not matched to a gene: 13. CDR3 bases: TGTGCCAGCTCCCCAAGGACAGGGATGGGGACCACTGAAGCTTTCTTT. Amino acids: CASSPRTGMGTTEAFF. Looking up the rest from reference TRBV18 and TRBJ1-1 gives the full variable domain: NAGVMQNPRHLVRRRGQEARLRCSPMKGHSHVYWYRQLPEEGLKFMVYLQKENIIDESGMPKERFSAEFPKEGPSILRIQQVVRGDSAAYFCASSPRTGMGTTEAFFGQGTRLTVV.

The rearrangement joins TRBV5-1 to TRBJ2-3; 9 positions match TRBD2. The CDR3 has 17 amino acids. V gave up 0 bases and J gave up 2 bases; unmatched junction bases: 7. From germline, CDR1 is SGHRS and CDR2 YFSETQ. The CDR3 sequence: CASSLGVSGSSTDTQYF. The DNA for the CDR3 is TGCGCCAGCAGCTTGGGAGTTAGCGGGAGCTCCACAGATACGCAGTATTTT.

This rearrangement joins TRBV7-2 to TRBJ2-7, with D unresolved. V was trimmed by 0 bases and J by 2 bases, leaving 2 bases between them. The length of the CDR3 is 12 residues. Germline CDR1 SGHTA, CDR2 FQGNSA. In nucleotides, the CDR3 is TGTGCCAGCAGCTTAGCCACCTACGAGCAGTACTTC. It is translated as CASSLATYEQYF.

The chain has TRBV25-1 and TRBJ1-6; unclear D gene. V gave up 1 base and J gave up 9 bases, with 10 bases separating them. Germline CDR1 and CDR2: MGHDK and SYGVNS. The CDR3 spans 14 residues. The CDR3 bases are TGTGCCAGCAGTGAATTCGGCATTATTTCACCCCTCCACTTT. It encodes CASSEFGIISPLHF.

The chain combines TRBV7-6 with TRBJ2-1, with D possibly being TRBD2 (6 bases). The V end was cut by 4 bases, the J end by 7 bases, with 17 bases between. Germline CDR1 SGHVS, CDR2 FNYEAQ. The CDR3 runs 15 residues. CDR3 DNA: TGTGCCAGCAGCTCTGTGGCGGGGAGAACGAATGAGCAGTTCTTC. It specifies CASSSVAGRTNEQFF.

The chain has TRBV7-2 and TRBJ2-3; TRBD2 matches at 11 bases. The CDR3 sequence is 18 residues long. V lost 5 bases and J lost 12; bases outside the gene matches: 22. Per germline, CDR1 SGHTA and CDR2 FQGNSA. The CDR3 here is CASSPQSGIAGGPLPQYF. As DNA, the CDR3 is TGTGCCAGCAGCCCCCAATCGGGGATAGCGGGAGGGCCTCTTCCACAGTATTTT.

The chain uses TRBV7-8 and TRBJ2-1; 11 bases align to TRBD2. Losses at the gene ends were 5 bases for V and 7 bases for J; bases not matched to a gene: 10. This CDR3 comprises 16 residues. Germline V gives CDR1 SGHVS, CDR2 FQNEAQ. In nucleotides, the CDR3 is TGTGCCAGCAGCCTCCAGCTAGCGGGAGGTGAGAATGAGCAGTTCTTC. This gives the protein CASSLQLAGGENEQFF.

The chain uses TRBV19 and TRBJ1-5, with no clear D. Germline CDR1 reads LNHDA; CDR2 reads SQIVND (reference sequence). This CDR3 spans 16 amino acids. Trimming took off 0 bases at V and 2 bases at J, with 11 bases between the two ends. The CDR3 sequence is CASSIDPGLGNQPQHF. The CDR3, as DNA: TGTGCCAGTAGTATAGATCCGGGGTTAGGCAATCAGCCCCAGCATTTT.

This clone turned up a few times. The chain recombines TRBV11-3 with TRBJ1-1, with a tentative D call TRBD1 (6 bases). The V and J ends lost 4 bases and 0 bases respectively, with 9 bases between them. The CDR3 is made up of 14 amino acids. Germline-derived CDR1 and CDR2 are SGHNT and YENEEA. CDR3 sequence (DNA): TGTGCCAGCAGCTCCAGGGGAATGAACACTGAAGCTTTCTTT. Translated, it gives CASSSRGMNTEAFF.

This clone was detected a few times. The rearrangement links TRBV4-3 to TRBJ2-1; D assignment may be TRBD1 or TRBD2 (7 bases each). V was clipped by 3 bases and J by 4 bases, with 13 bases between them. This CDR3 has 15 amino acids. The germline CDR1 and CDR2 sequences are LGHNA and YSLEER. In DNA, the CDR3 is TGCGCCAGCAGCCACGACAGGGAGGGTTACAATGAGCAGTTCTTC. Amino acid sequence: CASSHDREGYNEQFF.

The chain combines TRBV7-9 with TRBJ2-5; D not resolved. This CDR3 comprises 15 residues. V lost 1 base and J 3 bases, leaving 12 bases between the germline ends. Germline V gives CDR1 SEHNR, CDR2 FQNEAQ (reference sequence). This CDR3 reads CASSLERASKETQYF. The CDR3 DNA sequence: TGTGCCAGCAGCTTAGAAAGGGCTAGTAAAGAGACCCAGTACTTC.

This chain uses TRBV6-5 with TRBJ2-7, with TRBD1 as a possible D gene (5 bases). V dropped 5 bases and J dropped 3 bases, with 14 bases sitting between them. The CDR3 totals 14 residues. In germline, CDR1 is MNHEY, CDR2 SVGAGI. The CDR3 protein is CASSPDSLVYEQYF. CDR3 nucleotide sequence: TGTGCCAGCAGTCCCGACAGCCTGGTCTACGAGCAGTACTTC.

This rearrangement joins TRBV7-2 to TRBJ1-3, with 8 bases that match TRBD1. The CDR3 covers 17 residues. In germline, CDR1 is SGHTA, CDR2 FQGNSA. Trimming at V came to 2 bases and at J to 2 bases, leaving 8 bases not matched to a gene. The DNA for the CDR3 is TGTGCCAGCAGCTTAAGGACAGGGAGTGGGACTGGAAACACCATATATTTT. Protein: CASSLRTGSGTGNTIYF.

V gene TRBV9 combines with J gene TRBJ2-3; D possibly corresponds to TRBD1 (6 bases). CDR3 length equals 14 residues. CDR1 SGDLS and CDR2 YYNGEE come from the germline V gene. V was pared by 3 bases and J by 3 bases, with 11 bases between. The CDR3 region is CASSAQGSTDTQYF. The CDR3, as DNA: TGTGCCAGCAGCGCACAGGGTTCGACAGATACGCAGTATTTT.

The V and J genes are TRBV5-4 and TRBJ2-3; perhaps TRBD2 as D (6 bases). Germline-derived CDR1 and CDR2 are SGHNT and YYREEE (reference sequence). V lost 2 bases to trimming and J lost 6 bases, with 13 bases between them. The CDR3 has 14 residues. The CDR3 here is CASSFGGDGDTQYF. The CDR3 DNA reads TGTGCCAGCAGCTTTGGCGGGGATGGGGATACGCAGTATTTT.

This chain joins TRBV7-9 and TRBJ1-1; D is unclear. The CDR3 loop spans 13 amino acids. In germline, CDR1 is SEHNR, CDR2 FQNEAQ (reference sequence). The V end lost 3 bases, the J end lost 2 bases, and 7 bases lay between the germline ends. DNA of the CDR3: TGTGCCAGCAGCTTGATTCAAAACACTGAAGCTTTCTTT. Its translation is CASSLIQNTEAFF.

The sample holds a few counts of this clone. V is TRBV19 and J is TRBJ2-6; D is possibly TRBD1 (5 bases). This CDR3 is 14 amino acids long. Trimming cost V 7 bases and J 0 bases, with 7 bases left between them. Germline V CDR1 and CDR2: LNHDA, SQIVND (reference sequence). The CDR3 is CASTTGSGANVLTF. For the CDR3, the DNA is TGTGCCAGTACCACAGGCTCTGGGGCCAACGTCCTGACTTTC.